This TCR beta chain is drawn from a study of cytomegalovirus exposure and HLA in healthy donors (dated by TCRdb to the late 2010s). Concerning the study at large: According to an earlier analysis of a few hundred of the donors, about 180 million T cells yielded roughly 110 million unique TCR beta sequences and 276 Gb of sequence data. Several DR-DQ haplotypes were treated as single units for association and clustering because of strong linkage in the cohort. Donor age, sex, ethnicity and CMV serostatus were compiled alongside the repertoire data. Rather than using new phenotypic data, the later analysis identified candidate immune exposures from TCR beta sequences and from how often those sequences occurred across donors. Genome-wide SNP genotypes for about three fifths of the roughly 670 donors were used in a later genetic analysis, which treated that subset as a discovery cohort. All discovery cohort repertoires had been generated on a single sequencing platform. To predict cytomegalovirus infection status, the study combined high-throughput TCR immunosequencing, statistical association of individual TCRs with disease status, and machine learning. Roughly 300 gigabases of sequencing data and 75 million to 85 million unique TCR sequences made up an early release that covered approximately 620 HLA-typed donors. HLA typing included class I and class II loci at four-digit resolution. Across approximately 400 genotyped donors of the cohort, an average of about 240,000 unique TCR beta nucleotide sequences per donor were sequenced, and roughly a sixth of those sequences were non-productive. An earlier analysis of several hundred of the donors applied high-throughput TCR beta sequencing to assess whether each TCR beta V gene segment acted as functional or pseudogenic. The study aimed to test whether cataloging public T cell receptors could reveal signatures of past pathogen exposure. A separate validation cohort of approximately 130 different subjects was used in addition to the roughly 670-subject first cohort. Typing coverage varied by locus: roughly 629-630 donors for A, B, C, DRB1 and DQB1; roughly 500 for DQA1; approximately 610 for DPA1; approximately 450 for DPB1. Among the roughly 400 genotyped donors, approximately 81% belonged to the genetic ancestry cluster associated with self-reported Caucasian donors. A later analysis re-examined previously published TCR beta repertoires from more than 650 donors and added high-resolution HLA genotyping to investigate patterns of TCR occurrence. Using immunosequencing, the study profiled T cell repertoires from 500 to 800 subjects and related those repertoires to cytomegalovirus serostatus. Broad study findings and their caveats: Most CMV-associated TCR beta chains appeared to be HLA-restricted in a later analysis, and the HLA associations seemed to be driven largely by CMV exposure. It was suggested by the authors that the approach could potentially be generalized to other disease states and immunological phenotypes. A group of highly shared sequence variants was considered likely to be a technical artifact of the sequencing pipeline. In a later genetic analysis, a missense DCLRE1C variant was associated with V-gene and J-gene trimming of TCR beta chains, and the association was replicated in an independent cohort. In a later analysis, TCR association rates were found to vary across HLA loci, with the most associated TCRs seen for DRB1 alleles and the fewest for HLA-C alleles. When HLA alleles, especially DR and DQ, strongly co-occurred, attributing TCR associations to individual alleles was difficult. An earlier analysis of roughly 570 of the donors showed that most TCR beta V segments appeared in productive rearrangements either about 87% or about 30% of the time, which broadly matched IMGT annotations. Presence/absence analyses assumed roughly uniform sequencing depth across donors, an assumption that may not hold. Around 16 rarely observed V segments, including chromosome 9 orphons, were excluded from the earlier analysis of almost 600 of the donors because counts were too low. Several of the top co-occurrence clusters appeared to be linked to parvovirus B19, influenza, CMV and Epstein-Barr virus, according to a later analysis. Linkage disequilibrium might explain the correlated functional status among segregating V segments, but an unknown experimental factor could not be ruled out. Because HLA typing was unavailable for some donors at each locus, only the typed subset was used in association tests. Most TCR sequences were seen in very few donors, while some public TCRs were found in many individuals. The 87-base-pair reads could not distinguish some IMGT-functional V segments, including TRBV6-2 and TRBV6-3, so those segments were excluded. According to a later genetic analysis, donors in an Asian-associated ancestry cluster had fewer N-insertions in productive TCRs than the approximately 700-donor mean. In a later analysis, HLA-associated TCR beta chains showed more clonal expansion and lower generation probabilities than non-associated chains that were equally common. The classifier was reported to diagnose cytomegalovirus status with high specificity and sensitivity in both the original cohort and the validation cohort. The study gave a list of more than 150 TCR beta chains associated with cytomegalovirus. In this cohort, only TCR beta chains were sequenced, and detectable features were limited by the absence of alpha or paired-chain data. In a later analysis, around 15,000 TCR beta sequences were associated with specific HLA alleles at a false discovery rate of 0.05. A few of the identified cytomegalovirus-associated TCR beta chains were confirmed in vitro to be specific for cytomegalovirus antigens. For the cohort, immune exposure information was limited to CMV serostatus. A further reported finding was that TCR beta sequences accurately predicted the HLA-A and HLA-B alleles for most subjects in the first cohort.

The CDR3 starts with the cysteine, ends with the phenylalanine, and has 18 residues. The DNA shown is the 54-base CDR3, in frame from base 1. Receptors were amplified or captured by the immunoSEQ multiplex PCR assay. For the multiplex PCR, a mixture combining 60 forward primers for TCR Vbeta segments and 13 reverse primers for TCR Jbeta segments was used. Amplification of the CDR3 region of rearranged TCR beta genes was performed with a multiplex PCR assay on genomic DNA. The Illumina HiSeq System was used to sequence the amplified TCR beta libraries as 87-base-pair reads. The paper's processing steps were these. In a later analysis, 80 million or so unique TCR beta chains were counted across the roughly 670 repertoires, and roughly 10 million of these chains were shared by at least two donors. A nearest-neighbor algorithm error-corrected the raw reads and collapsed the reads into unique sequences, merging closely related sequences to remove PCR and sequencing errors. Alignment of CDR3 sequences to IMGT reference sequences was used to assign V, D and J gene segments. For a sequence to be retained, a match of at least six nucleotides to both a V gene segment and a J gene segment was required. A rearrangement counted as productive if the CDR3 had no stop codons and remained in frame with V and J, and every other rearrangement counted as non-productive. Following IMGT convention, CDR3 was defined as the stretch from the second conserved V-encoded cysteine up to the conserved J-encoded phenylalanine. The earlier analysis of some 540 of the donors excluded any sequence lacking an unambiguous match to a single V gene segment. An earlier analysis of about 590 of the donors classified V segments as functional when productive rearrangements were above 56.7% and as segregating when the standard deviation between donors was above 5%. A statistical classification framework was built to diagnose cytomegalovirus status from the catalog of TCR beta chain sequences. In a later analysis, V and J genes were assigned by comparing TCR nucleotide sequences against IMGT/GENE-DB human TR gene sequences. A later analysis assigned CDR3 sequences and most-parsimonious VDJ recombination scenarios with the TCRdist pipeline. In a later analysis, every TCR beta chain was defined by the combination of its CDR3 amino acid sequence and its V-gene family, and reads without a unique V-gene family were dropped. A later analysis removed nearly 600 highly shared, low-generation-probability nucleotide sequences to deal with suspected cross-contamination and a sequencing artifact. For each public chain, a later analysis derived a clonal expansion index from normalized ranks of inferred template counts within each repertoire. A later analysis computed generation probabilities with a VDJ recombination model fitted to out-of-frame rearrangements, and checked the results against IGoR. In a later analysis, hypergeometric tests were used to score TCR-TCR, TCR-HLA and TCR-CMV co-occurrence, with a repertoire-size bias correction applied to TCR pairs. False discovery rates were estimated in a later analysis by permuting HLA or CMV assignments 20 times. In a later analysis, co-occurring TCRs were grouped with DBSCAN, and TCRdist sequence similarity was added when clustering was performed within HLA-allele-positive subsets. For co-occurrence clustering, repertoires with fewer than 30,000 or more than 120,000 public chains were excluded, along with four to six repertoires with anomalous nucleotide sharing. TCRdb provides this immuneACCESS table in a form limited to in-frame rearrangements. Some clones are lacking; in checked studies, under half of them reflect an unresolved V gene, and why the rest are absent is not known. That table gives V, J and clone size, and the DNA gave D and trimming. This sample is represented by roughly 190,000 clones; roughly 73% of them were singletons. 1.5% to 2% of the sample belongs to the ten largest clones.

Regarding this clone: Its antigen specificity is not known. Base-call qualities are not available, and no considerably larger clone is one nucleotide away.

The cohort comprised around 690 healthy bone marrow donors. At the time of sampling, all cohort members were nominally healthy, though unrecorded immune exposures were likely present. The donor tested CMV seronegative, placing the donor among the 300 to 450 seronegative members of the cohort. A peripheral blood sample was provided by each donor, and peripheral blood mononuclear cells were used for TCR beta sequencing. The Qiagen DNeasy Blood Extraction Kit was used to extract genomic DNA from the blood cell samples. This clonotype originated in a woman in her twenties or thirties in good health and CMV-seronegative. Rearrangement joined TRBV22-1 to TRBJ1-2; TRBD1 is the table's D call, not checked against the DNA. TRBV22-1 is a pseudogene. The specimen was PBMCs. The CDR3 amino acid sequence is: CPGSAPNGIGQGTYGYTF. The DNA sequence reads TGTCCTGGGAGCGCACCAAATGGAATAGGACAGGGGACCTATGGCTACACCTTC.